The entry below describes one T cell receptor (beta chain). Its antigen is not identified. Assay: immunoSEQ multiplex PCR; the TCRdb copy retains only in-frame clones and omits some. The table has about 74,000 clones, around 90% seen once. The source of the sample is a study of a mutant IDH1 vaccine in newly diagnosed glioma. Whole-study context: Onset of vaccination occurred 4-6 weeks following radiotherapy alone, or with temozolomide cycles. It was at week 35 that visit V12 occurred, and at week 47 that visit V13 did.

Time point described: week 35, safety follow-up. Vaccinated patients received 300 ug of mutant IDH1 20-mer peptide per dose, with topical imiquimod. After removal of 11 bases from V and 0 bases from J, the junction contained 7 bases not matched to a gene. Germline CDR1 reads SGHTA; CDR2 reads FQGNSA. The CDR3 contains 15 residues. The sequencing here drew on PBMCs, taken from a glioma patient whose treatment included an IDH1 peptide vaccine. The V call is TRBV7-2, the J call TRBJ2-1; 10 bases are shared with TRBD2. This sequence originates from a man aged 25 to 40 with glioma. The CDR3 DNA reads as TGTGCCTCGGGACTAGCGTTTAGCTCCTACAATGAGCAGTTCTTC. Its protein is CASGLAFSSYNEQFF.